These T cell receptor beta chains were read from a single sample in a study of cytomegalovirus exposure and HLA in healthy donors. Assay used: immunoSEQ multiplex PCR; TCRdb lists only in-frame clones, some missing. The table records 260,000 or so clones, approximately 88% of them present only once. The sequencing input was PBMCs. These receptors were taken from a woman in her late teens or twenties in good health and CMV-seronegative. The CDR3 runs from the conserved cysteine through the conserved F or W. Each record gives: V gene, J gene, D gene, clone size, CDR3 DNA, CDR3 protein. A D gene is named only where the DNA matches it firmly. Some rows have no size entry. The others give once, few or many, or a class for an expanded clone.

>TRBV6-1|TRBJ2-7|TRBD1|.
TGTGCCAGCATCCCCCAGGGGGCCTACGAGCAGTACTTC
CASIPQGAYEQYF
>TRBV7-2|TRBJ2-3|TRBD2|.
TGTGCCAGCAGCTTCTCGATCGGACTAGCTAAAGCAGATACGCAGTATTTT
CASSFSIGLAKADTQYF
>TRBV19|TRBJ1-1|TRBD1|.
TGTGCCATCGCGACAGGGGGAGGTACTGAAGCTTTCTTT
CAIATGGGTEAFF
>TRBV5-1|TRBJ1-2|TRBD1|.
TGCGCCAGCAGCTTGGAAGGGACAGGATTGGATGGCTACACCTTC
CASSLEGTGLDGYTF
>TRBV5-6|TRBJ2-3|.|.
TGTGCCAGCAGCCGTCCACTGACAGTTGATACGCAGTATTTT
CASSRPLTVDTQYF
>TRBV7-2|TRBJ2-7|TRBD2|.
TGTGCCAGCAGCACAACTAGCGGGACCTACGAGCAGTACTTC
CASSTTSGTYEQYF
>TRBV27|TRBJ2-3|.|.
TGTGCCAGCAGTATTTACAGGGGGAGGGGCACAGATACGCAGTATTTT
CASSIYRGRGTDTQYF
>TRBV19|TRBJ2-5|.|.
TGTGCCAGTAGTACCGGGACACGAAGTCTTGAGACCCAGTACTTC
CASSTGTRSLETQYF
>TRBV15|TRBJ1-5|TRBD1|few
TGTGCCACCAGCGCGGACAGGGGGAACCAGCCCCAGCATTTT
CATSADRGNQPQHF
>TRBV5-4|TRBJ2-3|TRBD2|.
TGTGCCAGCAGCTTGGATGCGACTAGCAGCACAGATACGCAGTATTTT
CASSLDATSSTDTQYF
>TRBV30|TRBJ1-5|.|.
TGTGCCTGGAGTCGGGGGGACAATCAGCCCCAGCATTTT
CAWSRGDNQPQHF
>TRBV6-5|TRBJ2-7|.|.
TGTGCCAGCAGGCTCCGGGGCGAGCAGTACTTC
CASRLRGEQYF
>TRBV11-1|TRBJ2-7|.|.
TGTGCCAGCAGCTTAGCGGGCAGGTACTACGAGCAGTACTTC
CASSLAGRYYEQYF
>TRBV5-4|TRBJ2-1|TRBD2|.
TGTGCCAGCAGCTTGGTATTACGGGCTAGCGGGAACAATGAGCAGTTCTTC
CASSLVLRASGNNEQFF
>TRBV9|TRBJ2-7|TRBD1|.
TGTGCCAGCAGCTTCACCGGGACAGTGACCTACGAGCAGTACTTC
CASSFTGTVTYEQYF
>TRBV28|TRBJ1-5|.|.
TGTGCCAGCAAGTTTGCACTGAGAGGGTGGGATCAGCCCCAGCATTTT
CASKFALRGWDQPQHF
>TRBV6-1|TRBJ2-3|TRBD1|.
TGTGCCAGCAGCCCCCGGGACAGGGCGGCAGATACGCAGTATTTT
CASSPRDRAADTQYF
>TRBV7-9|TRBJ2-7|.|.
TGTGCCAGCAGCTTGACTCCAGAGGGCGAGCAGTACTTC
CASSLTPEGEQYF
>TRBV28|TRBJ2-3|.|.
TGTGCCAGCACAGGGATGGATACGCAGTATTTT
CASTGMDTQYF
>TRBV28|TRBJ1-2|.|.
TGTGCCAGCAGTTCCCGCGATGGCTACACCTTC
CASSSRDGYTF
>TRBV18|TRBJ2-2|TRBD2|.
TGTGCCAGCTCACAAGGACTAGCTGGGCGGACTGCCCGGGGCACCGGGGAGCTGTTTTTT
CASSQGLAGRTARGTGELFF
>TRBV7-8|TRBJ1-5|.|.
TGTGCCAGCAGCTTTTCGGAGGGCTTTAGCAATCAGCCCCAGCATTTT
CASSFSEGFSNQPQHF
>TRBV28|TRBJ2-7|.|.
TGTGCCAGCAGTTTTGCGACCCTGTCCAGGAACTACGAGCAGTACTTC
CASSFATLSRNYEQYF
>TRBV28|TRBJ1-2|.|.
TGTGCCAGCAGTTACATCTCCTCCAGGGGACTAGACTATGGCTACACCTTC
CASSYISSRGLDYGYTF
>TRBV18|TRBJ2-7|.|once
TGTGCCAGCTCCCCGCCGAGTATCCACGAGCAGTACTTC
CASSPPSIHEQYF
>TRBV2|TRBJ2-4|TRBD2|.
TGTGCCAGCAAACCAGCGGGAGAGCGAGCCAAAAACATTCAGTACTTC
CASKPAGERAKNIQYF
>TRBV6-6|TRBJ1-1|.|.
TGTGCCAGCAGTTATGCTGGGCGGGGAGCTTTCTTT
CASSYAGRGAFF
>TRBV7-7|TRBJ2-1|TRBD2|.
TGTGCCAGCAGCATGGGACTAGCGGGCCGCAATGAGCAGTTCTTC
CASSMGLAGRNEQFF
>TRBV12-5|TRBJ2-7|.|few
TGTGCTAGTGGTTTCCCCTTCACGGGGGAGCAGTACTTC
CASGFPFTGEQYF
>TRBV6-6|TRBJ2-7|TRBD2|.
TGTGCCAGCAGTTACGGGGCGGGAGATCGCGAGCAGTACTTC
CASSYGAGDREQYF
>TRBV18|TRBJ1-1|.|.
TGTGCCAGCTCACCAGTTCCAGGAAAGACTGAAGCTTTCTTT
CASSPVPGKTEAFF
>TRBV11-1|TRBJ2-5|TRBD1|.
TGTGCCAGCAGCCGACAGGGGATGAAAGAGACCCAGTACTTC
CASSRQGMKETQYF
>TRBV5-1|TRBJ2-1|TRBD2|once
TGCGCCAGCAGCCGCGGGGGGGACCCGTACGGCGCTAATGAGCAGTTCTTC
CASSRGGDPYGANEQFF
>TRBV27|TRBJ1-5|TRBD1|.
TGTGCCAGCAGACGGGACAGGGGTCAGCCCCAGCATTTT
CASRRDRGQPQHF
>TRBV6-5|TRBJ2-7|TRBD1|.
TGTGCCAGCAAGGCCACAGGGGACTCCTACGAGCAGTACTTC
CASKATGDSYEQYF
>TRBV2|TRBJ1-1|.|.
TGTGCCAGCATCGATACGGGAGGGGCATCCACTGAAGCTTTCTTT
CASIDTGGASTEAFF
>TRBV19|TRBJ2-7|TRBD1|.
TGTGCCAGTAGTCCATGGACAGGGGAGGGCGAGCAGTACTTC
CASSPWTGEGEQYF
>TRBV28|TRBJ1-6|.|.
TGTGCCAGCAGTTTAGAGGGAGGCTTCTTCGGACCCCTCCACTTT
CASSLEGGFFGPLHF
>TRBV5-4|TRBJ1-1|.|.
TGTGCCAGCAGCTCCTACCAGAGAGGTGACACTGAAGCTTTCTTT
CASSSYQRGDTEAFF
>TRBV28|TRBJ2-2|.|.
TGTGCCAGCAGCCACGCCCCTCAGACCGGGGAGCTGTTTTTT
CASSHAPQTGELFF
>TRBV29-1|TRBJ2-1|.|once
TGCAGCGTGGTGCGGAGAAGCTCCTACAATGAGCAGTTCTTC
CSVVRRSSYNEQFF
>TRBV29-1|TRBJ2-1|TRBD2|.
TGCAGCGTGCGACACGGACTAGCCTTGAATGAGCAGTTCTTC
CSVRHGLALNEQFF
>TRBV7-8|TRBJ1-2|.|.
TGTGCCAGCAGCTTAGATGATGGAGACCTATTTAATGGGTACTATGGCTACACCTTC
CASSLDDGDLFNGYYGYTF
>TRBV9|TRBJ2-7|.|.
TGTGCCAGCAGCCCTCCTACCCCTTTCGAGCAGTACTTC
CASSPPTPFEQYF
>TRBV5-1|TRBJ1-4|.|.
TGCGCCAGCAGCTTGGGACATGTAACTAATGAAAAACTGTTTTTT
CASSLGHVTNEKLFF
>TRBV6-9|TRBJ2-7|.|once
TGTGCCAGCAGCCTCGGGGGCGAGCAGTACTTC
CASSLGGEQYF
>TRBV6-1|TRBJ2-7|.|.
TGTGCCAGCAAGGGTGACAGGGACTCTTACGAGCAGTACTTC
CASKGDRDSYEQYF